These T cell receptor beta chains were read from a single sample in a study of cytomegalovirus exposure and HLA in healthy donors. Only in-frame clones appear in the TCRdb table, and some are missing; sequencing was by immunoSEQ multiplex PCR. This sample has some 120,000 clones, with about three quarters found just once. The source material was PBMCs. All receptors derive from a woman aged 40-49 years in good health and CMV-seronegative. Both conserved end residues are part of each CDR3. The order of the fields is V gene, clone size, D gene, J gene, CDR3 DNA, CDR3 protein. A D gene is named only where the DNA matches it firmly. Where a row states a size, it is once, few, many or the class of an expanded clone; other rows omit it.

v_call: TRBV4-1; clone_size: .; d_call: TRBD2; j_call: TRBJ2-7; cdr3_nt: TGCGCCAGCAGCCAAGTCTCGACCGGGGGGTTGAGGGAGCAGTACTTC; cdr3_aa: CASSQVSTGGLREQYF
v_call: TRBV4-2; clone_size: .; d_call: .; j_call: TRBJ1-3; cdr3_nt: TGTGCCAGCAGCCCAACTCCAGGGGCTGGAAACACCATATATTTT; cdr3_aa: CASSPTPGAGNTIYF
v_call: TRBV2; clone_size: .; d_call: .; j_call: TRBJ2-5; cdr3_nt: TGTGCCAGCAAACCTAGCGACGAAGAGACCCAGTACTTC; cdr3_aa: CASKPSDEETQYF
v_call: TRBV6-6; clone_size: .; d_call: TRBD2; j_call: TRBJ2-1; cdr3_nt: TGTGCCAGCAGTTACTCGAAAGCGGGATGGCAGTTCTTC; cdr3_aa: CASSYSKAGWQFF
v_call: TRBV6-1; clone_size: .; d_call: TRBD1; j_call: TRBJ1-4; cdr3_nt: TGTGCCAGCAGTGAACACGGGACAGAGTTT; cdr3_aa: CASSEHGTEF
v_call: TRBV19; clone_size: .; d_call: TRBD2; j_call: TRBJ2-3; cdr3_nt: TGTGCCAGTAGCCCGGGGACTAGTGAGGATACGCAGTATTTT; cdr3_aa: CASSPGTSEDTQYF
v_call: TRBV18; clone_size: .; d_call: TRBD2; j_call: TRBJ2-1; cdr3_nt: TGTGCCAGCTCACCAGCCAGCGGGGGGTACAATGAGCAGTTCTTC; cdr3_aa: CASSPASGGYNEQFF
v_call: TRBV5-6; clone_size: .; d_call: TRBD2; j_call: TRBJ2-2; cdr3_nt: TGTGCCAGCAGCTCACGATTCCGGGAGGGCCCCCCCGGGGAGCTGTTTTTT; cdr3_aa: CASSSRFREGPPGELFF
v_call: TRBV2; clone_size: .; d_call: .; j_call: TRBJ2-1; cdr3_nt: TGTGCCAGCAGTGCCTTCAATGAGCAGTTCTTC; cdr3_aa: CASSAFNEQFF
v_call: TRBV18; clone_size: .; d_call: .; j_call: TRBJ1-2; cdr3_nt: TGTGCCAGCTCACGAACCCGTACGACAGACGGCTACACCTTC; cdr3_aa: CASSRTRTTDGYTF
v_call: TRBV4-2; clone_size: .; d_call: TRBD2; j_call: TRBJ2-2; cdr3_nt: TGTGCCAGCAGCCTCTCGGGACTAGCGGGAGAAACCGGGGAGCTGTTTTTT; cdr3_aa: CASSLSGLAGETGELFF
v_call: TRBV6-1; clone_size: .; d_call: .; j_call: TRBJ1-1; cdr3_nt: TGTGCCAGCAGTTTCGGTGAGAACACTGAAGCTTTCTTT; cdr3_aa: CASSFGENTEAFF
v_call: TRBV7-9; clone_size: .; d_call: .; j_call: TRBJ1-4; cdr3_nt: TGTTCCAGCAGCTCGGACGACCTATTTGGGAGGGAAAAACTGTTTTTT; cdr3_aa: CSSSSDDLFGREKLFF
v_call: TRBV19; clone_size: .; d_call: .; j_call: TRBJ1-3; cdr3_nt: TGTGCCACCAGACAAGTCTCTGGAAACACCATATATTTT; cdr3_aa: CATRQVSGNTIYF
v_call: TRBV7-9; clone_size: few; d_call: .; j_call: TRBJ2-2; cdr3_nt: TGTGCCAGCAGCTTACCGGCTAGACCGGACGGGGAGCTGTTTTTT; cdr3_aa: CASSLPARPDGELFF
v_call: TRBV18; clone_size: .; d_call: TRBD1; j_call: TRBJ2-1; cdr3_nt: TGTGCCAGCTCACTGCGAGGGACAGGACAATTCTACAATGAGCAGTTCTTC; cdr3_aa: CASSLRGTGQFYNEQFF
v_call: TRBV18; clone_size: .; d_call: .; j_call: TRBJ2-7; cdr3_nt: TGTGCCAGCTCACCAGTTGCGAGGAGGACTTACGAGCAGTACTTC; cdr3_aa: CASSPVARRTYEQYF
v_call: TRBV19; clone_size: .; d_call: .; j_call: TRBJ2-1; cdr3_nt: TGTGCCAGTAGTAAGTTAGCGGACTTCTACAATGAGCAGTTCTTC; cdr3_aa: CASSKLADFYNEQFF
v_call: TRBV7-2; clone_size: once; d_call: .; j_call: TRBJ1-2; cdr3_nt: TGTGCCAGCAGCCCTCCAGGGCTGGGCTATGGCTACACCTTC; cdr3_aa: CASSPPGLGYGYTF
v_call: TRBV10-3; clone_size: .; d_call: .; j_call: TRBJ2-3; cdr3_nt: TGTGCCATCAGTGATAAGCGGCCCACAGATACGCAGTATTTT; cdr3_aa: CAISDKRPTDTQYF
v_call: TRBV19; clone_size: once; d_call: TRBD1; j_call: TRBJ1-2; cdr3_nt: TGTGCCAGTAGACAGGGGAACTATGGCTACACCTTC; cdr3_aa: CASRQGNYGYTF
v_call: TRBV2; clone_size: .; d_call: TRBD2; j_call: TRBJ2-1; cdr3_nt: TGTGCCAGCAGACCAGCGGGAGGGGGTGAGCAGTTCTTC; cdr3_aa: CASRPAGGGEQFF
v_call: TRBV5-1; clone_size: .; d_call: TRBD2; j_call: TRBJ2-5; cdr3_nt: TGCGCCAGCACCTACCAGACTAGCGGCCAGGAGACCCAGTACTTC; cdr3_aa: CASTYQTSGQETQYF
v_call: TRBV7-9; clone_size: few; d_call: TRBD2; j_call: TRBJ2-1; cdr3_nt: TGTGCCAGCAGAAGACTAGCGGGAGGTGGTAATGAGCAGTTCTTC; cdr3_aa: CASRRLAGGGNEQFF
v_call: TRBV19; clone_size: once; d_call: TRBD2; j_call: TRBJ2-1; cdr3_nt: TGTGCCAGTAGTATAGCTACTAGGGGACTAGTGGGCAATGAGCAGTTCTTC; cdr3_aa: CASSIATRGLVGNEQFF
v_call: TRBV2; clone_size: .; d_call: .; j_call: TRBJ1-6; cdr3_nt: TGTGCCAGCAGTGAATTCTCGTCGGGGTCCTATAATTCACCCCTCCACTTT; cdr3_aa: CASSEFSSGSYNSPLHF
v_call: TRBV28; clone_size: .; d_call: TRBD1; j_call: TRBJ1-2; cdr3_nt: TGTGCCAGCAGCCGACCTAGGGGGCCCCGCGCCTACACCTTC; cdr3_aa: CASSRPRGPRAYTF
v_call: TRBV11-2; clone_size: .; d_call: .; j_call: TRBJ2-1; cdr3_nt: TGTGCCAGCAGCTTAACGACGGGACTTTTTAATGAGCAGTTCTTC; cdr3_aa: CASSLTTGLFNEQFF
v_call: TRBV7-2; clone_size: once; d_call: .; j_call: TRBJ1-1; cdr3_nt: TGTGCCAGCAGCTTAGCATCGGGCGGGTCCACTGAAGCTTTCTTT; cdr3_aa: CASSLASGGSTEAFF
v_call: TRBV5-1; clone_size: .; d_call: TRBD1; j_call: TRBJ2-7; cdr3_nt: TGCGCCAGCAGGCCCGGGACAGGGGCCTACGAGCAGTACTTC; cdr3_aa: CASRPGTGAYEQYF
v_call: TRBV15; clone_size: .; d_call: TRBD1; j_call: TRBJ2-4; cdr3_nt: TGTGCCACCAGCAGAGAAGCAGGGACAGGGGGCGGCATTCAGTACTTC; cdr3_aa: CATSREAGTGGGIQYF
v_call: TRBV15; clone_size: once; d_call: TRBD1; j_call: TRBJ1-5; cdr3_nt: TGTGCCACCAGCAGAGGAGGGACAGGAGGAATCATAGCCCAGCATTTT; cdr3_aa: CATSRGGTGGIIAQHF
v_call: TRBV5-4; clone_size: .; d_call: TRBD1; j_call: TRBJ1-1; cdr3_nt: TGTGCCAGCAGCCAGCACTCAGGGGGGACTGAAGCTTTCTTT; cdr3_aa: CASSQHSGGTEAFF
v_call: TRBV10-2; clone_size: .; d_call: .; j_call: TRBJ1-5; cdr3_nt: TGCGCCAGCAGTGAGTCAGCCAGCAATCAGCCCCAGCATTTT; cdr3_aa: CASSESASNQPQHF
v_call: TRBV21-1; clone_size: .; d_call: .; j_call: TRBJ2-7; cdr3_nt: TGTGCCAGCAGCCGTCGACTCTATAGGTGGAGGGGAAGCTCCTACGAGCAGTACTTC; cdr3_aa: CASSRRLYRWRGSSYEQYF
v_call: TRBV4-3; clone_size: once; d_call: .; j_call: TRBJ1-3; cdr3_nt: TGCGCCAGCAGCCAAGACGCGTCGTCTGGAAACACCATATATTTT; cdr3_aa: CASSQDASSGNTIYF
v_call: TRBV5-3; clone_size: .; d_call: .; j_call: TRBJ1-1; cdr3_nt: TGTGCCAGAAGCCCCTCGGGACACCCGAACACTGAAGCTTTCTTT; cdr3_aa: CARSPSGHPNTEAFF
v_call: TRBV5-5; clone_size: .; d_call: .; j_call: TRBJ1-1; cdr3_nt: TGTGCCACCTCAGCGGGGGGGGACACTGAAGCTTTCTTT; cdr3_aa: CATSAGGDTEAFF
v_call: TRBV10-3; clone_size: .; d_call: .; j_call: TRBJ2-5; cdr3_nt: TGTGCCATCACCCCAAACGGGGAGACCCAGTACTTC; cdr3_aa: CAITPNGETQYF
v_call: TRBV7-2; clone_size: .; d_call: .; j_call: TRBJ1-5; cdr3_nt: TGTGCCAGCAGGATCCTGGTATCGGGGGTTAGCAATCAGCCCCAGCATTTT; cdr3_aa: CASRILVSGVSNQPQHF
v_call: TRBV7-2; clone_size: .; d_call: TRBD2; j_call: TRBJ2-5; cdr3_nt: TGTGCCAGCAGAGTTACTAGCGGAGGTCCCCAAGAGACCCAGTACTTC; cdr3_aa: CASRVTSGGPQETQYF
v_call: TRBV5-1; clone_size: .; d_call: .; j_call: TRBJ2-6; cdr3_nt: TGCGCCAGCAGAGGTGGGAGCACTGGGGCCAACGTCCTGACTTTC; cdr3_aa: CASRGGSTGANVLTF
v_call: TRBV7-2; clone_size: .; d_call: .; j_call: TRBJ1-5; cdr3_nt: TGTGCCAGCAGCTACAGGGGCAATCAGCCCCAGCATTTT; cdr3_aa: CASSYRGNQPQHF
v_call: TRBV6-5; clone_size: few; d_call: TRBD1; j_call: TRBJ1-2; cdr3_nt: TGTGCCAGCAGCCGTCAGGGGGTCGACTACACCTTC; cdr3_aa: CASSRQGVDYTF
v_call: TRBV2; clone_size: .; d_call: TRBD1; j_call: TRBJ1-2; cdr3_nt: TGTGCCAGCAGGAGGGGATGGACAGGGGGGCAAGGTGGCTACACCTTC; cdr3_aa: CASRRGWTGGQGGYTF
v_call: TRBV19; clone_size: .; d_call: .; j_call: TRBJ2-2; cdr3_nt: TGTGCCAGTATTGGGGTCAGGGAGAACACCGGGGAGCTGTTTTTT; cdr3_aa: CASIGVRENTGELFF
v_call: TRBV28; clone_size: once; d_call: TRBD1; j_call: TRBJ2-3; cdr3_nt: TGTGCCAGTCTCCAACCCGGGACAGGGGACACAGATACGCAGTATTTT; cdr3_aa: CASLQPGTGDTDTQYF
v_call: TRBV28; clone_size: .; d_call: .; j_call: TRBJ2-6; cdr3_nt: TGTGCCAGCACCCCCCGCCGGGACTTTCCCTCTGGGGCCAACGTCCTGACTTTC; cdr3_aa: CASTPRRDFPSGANVLTF
v_call: TRBV10-2; clone_size: .; d_call: TRBD2; j_call: TRBJ2-7; cdr3_nt: TGCGCCAGCAAAACGGGACTAGCGGGAGGACGGTGGCAGTACTTC; cdr3_aa: CASKTGLAGGRWQYF
v_call: TRBV18; clone_size: .; d_call: TRBD1; j_call: TRBJ1-2; cdr3_nt: TGTGCCAGCTCTCCCGGACAGGATGGCTACACCTTC; cdr3_aa: CASSPGQDGYTF
v_call: TRBV7-7; clone_size: once; d_call: TRBD1; j_call: TRBJ2-2; cdr3_nt: TGTGCTAGCAGTACATCTCAGGGGGCCGGGGAGCTGTTTTTT; cdr3_aa: CASSTSQGAGELFF
v_call: TRBV28; clone_size: few; d_call: TRBD1; j_call: TRBJ2-1; cdr3_nt: TGTGCCAGCAGTTTAGAGGGACAGCCTTACAATGAGCAGTTCTTC; cdr3_aa: CASSLEGQPYNEQFF
v_call: TRBV6-1; clone_size: .; d_call: TRBD1; j_call: TRBJ2-2; cdr3_nt: TGTGCCAGCATTATGGGACAGCAAACCGGGGAGCTGTTTTTT; cdr3_aa: CASIMGQQTGELFF
v_call: TRBV5-4; clone_size: .; d_call: TRBD1; j_call: TRBJ1-3; cdr3_nt: TGTGCCAGCAGCAAGGACAGGACGACGGGAAACACCATATATTTT; cdr3_aa: CASSKDRTTGNTIYF
v_call: TRBV7-3; clone_size: .; d_call: .; j_call: TRBJ2-1; cdr3_nt: TGTGCCAGCAGCTTACACCCAGGGGGGAGCTACAATGAGCAGTTCTTC; cdr3_aa: CASSLHPGGSYNEQFF
v_call: TRBV7-9; clone_size: .; d_call: TRBD2; j_call: TRBJ2-5; cdr3_nt: TGTGCCCCTACGAGGTCAGCGGGGTACAAAGAGACCCAGTACTTC; cdr3_aa: CAPTRSAGYKETQYF
v_call: TRBV6-6; clone_size: .; d_call: .; j_call: TRBJ2-7; cdr3_nt: TGTGCCAGCAGTTACCGCGGCGGGCCGGGTTCCTACGAGCAGTACTTC; cdr3_aa: CASSYRGGPGSYEQYF
v_call: TRBV7-9; clone_size: .; d_call: TRBD1; j_call: TRBJ2-2; cdr3_nt: TGTGCCAGCAGCTTCCAGACAGGGGGCAACACCGGGGAGCTGTTTTTT; cdr3_aa: CASSFQTGGNTGELFF